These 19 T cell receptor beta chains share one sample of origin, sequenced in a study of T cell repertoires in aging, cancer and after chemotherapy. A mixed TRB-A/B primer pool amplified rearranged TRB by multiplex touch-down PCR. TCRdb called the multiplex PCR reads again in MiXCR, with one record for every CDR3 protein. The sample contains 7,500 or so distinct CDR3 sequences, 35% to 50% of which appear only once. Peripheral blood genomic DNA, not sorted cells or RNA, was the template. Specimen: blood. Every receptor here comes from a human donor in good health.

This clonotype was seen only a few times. As DNA, the CDR3 is TGTGCCAGCAGCTTAGATGGGAGAAGCACAGATACGCAGTATTTT. It is translated as CASSLDGRSTDTQYF. The chain has TRBV11-2 and TRBJ2-3; maybe TRBD2 (5 bases). The CDR3 extends over 15 amino acids. The V gene's germline CDR1 is SGHAT and CDR2 FQNNGV. Trimming left V 0 bases short and J 0 bases short, with 7 bases between.

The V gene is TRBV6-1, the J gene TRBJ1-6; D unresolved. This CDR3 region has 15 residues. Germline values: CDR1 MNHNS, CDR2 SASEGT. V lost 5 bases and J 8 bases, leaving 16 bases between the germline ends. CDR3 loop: CASSPDLGKYSPLHF. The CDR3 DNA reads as TGTGCCAGCAGTCCCGACTTGGGGAAGTATTCACCCCTCCACTTT.

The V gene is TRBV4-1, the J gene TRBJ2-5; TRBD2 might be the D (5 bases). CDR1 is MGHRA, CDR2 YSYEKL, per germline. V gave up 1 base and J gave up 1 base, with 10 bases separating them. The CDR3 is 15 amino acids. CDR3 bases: TGCGCCAGCAGCCAAGCTGCTAGCTCCCAAGAGACCCAGTACTTC. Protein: CASSQAASSQETQYF.

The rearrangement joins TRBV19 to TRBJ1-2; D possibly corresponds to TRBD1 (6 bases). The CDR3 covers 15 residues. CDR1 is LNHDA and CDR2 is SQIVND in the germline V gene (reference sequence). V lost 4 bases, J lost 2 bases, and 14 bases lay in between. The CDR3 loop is CASSKPGQLNYGYTF. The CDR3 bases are TGTGCCAGTAGTAAACCCGGACAGTTAAACTATGGCTACACCTTC.

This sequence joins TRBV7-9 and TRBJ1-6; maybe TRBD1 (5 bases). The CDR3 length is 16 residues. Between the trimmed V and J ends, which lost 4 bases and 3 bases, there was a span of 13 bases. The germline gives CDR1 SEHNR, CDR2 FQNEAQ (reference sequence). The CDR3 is CASSSPAGLYNSPLHF. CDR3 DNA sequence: TGTGCCAGCAGCTCCCCGGCGGGGCTCTATAATTCACCCCTCCACTTT.

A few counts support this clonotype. The CDR3 DNA reads as TGTGCCAGCAGTGAAGGGGACGGGGGCGGTCAGCCCCAGCATTTT. Amino acids: CASSEGDGGGQPQHF. The V call is TRBV6-1, the J call TRBJ1-5; possible D gene TRBD1, 6 bases. This CDR3 contains 15 residues. The ends were cut back, 1 base at V and 6 bases at J, with 13 bases in the middle. The germline V gene encodes CDR1 MNHNS and CDR2 SASEGT.

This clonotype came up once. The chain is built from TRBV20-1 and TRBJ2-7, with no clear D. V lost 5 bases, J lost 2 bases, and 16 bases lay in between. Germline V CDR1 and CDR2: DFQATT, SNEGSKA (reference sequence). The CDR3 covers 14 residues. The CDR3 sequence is CSALPGPSPYEQYF. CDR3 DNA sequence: TGCAGTGCTCTTCCAGGCCCGAGCCCCTACGAGCAGTACTTC.

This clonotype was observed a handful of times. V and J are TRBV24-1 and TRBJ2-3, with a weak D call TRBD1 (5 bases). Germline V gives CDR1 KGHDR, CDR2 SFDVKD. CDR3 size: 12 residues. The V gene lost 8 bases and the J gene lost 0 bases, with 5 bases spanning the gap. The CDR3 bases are TGTGCCACCAAGGGGAGCACAGATACGCAGTATTTT. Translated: CATKGSTDTQYF.

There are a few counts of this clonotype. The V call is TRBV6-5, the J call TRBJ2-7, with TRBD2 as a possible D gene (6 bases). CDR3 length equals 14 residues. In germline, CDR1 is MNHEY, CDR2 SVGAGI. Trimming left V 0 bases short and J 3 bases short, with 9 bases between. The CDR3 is CASSYSEGVYEQYF. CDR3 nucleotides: TGTGCCAGCAGTTACTCGGAGGGAGTCTACGAGCAGTACTTC.

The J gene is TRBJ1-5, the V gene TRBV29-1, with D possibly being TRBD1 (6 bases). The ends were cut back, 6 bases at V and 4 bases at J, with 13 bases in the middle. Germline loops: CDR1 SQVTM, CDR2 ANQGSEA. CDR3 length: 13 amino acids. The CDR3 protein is CSVGGAENQPQHF. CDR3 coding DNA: TGCAGCGTCGGGGGGGCAGAGAATCAGCCCCAGCATTTT.

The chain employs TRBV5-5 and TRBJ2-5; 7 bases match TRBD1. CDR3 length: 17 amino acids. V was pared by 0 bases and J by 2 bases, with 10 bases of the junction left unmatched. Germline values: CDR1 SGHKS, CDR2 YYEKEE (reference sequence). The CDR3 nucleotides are TGTGCCAGCAGCTTGGACACCGGGACAGTGGGACAAGAGACCCAGTACTTC. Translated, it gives CASSLDTGTVGQETQYF.

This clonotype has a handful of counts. The CDR3 loop reads CASRPGTYEQYF. DNA of the CDR3: TGTGCCAGCAGGCCCGGGACCTACGAGCAGTACTTC. The rearrangement joins TRBV2 to TRBJ2-7, with D possibly being TRBD2 (5 bases). From germline, CDR1 is SNHLY and CDR2 FYNNEI. The CDR3 runs 12 residues. V lost 6 bases and J lost 2, with 8 bases in between. Full variable domain (rest looked up from reference TRBV2 and TRBJ2-7): EPEVTQTPSHQVTQMGQEVILRCVPISNHLYFYWYRQILGQKVEFLVSFYNNEISEKSEIFDDQFSVERPDGSNFTLKIRSTKLEDSAMYFCASRPGTYEQYFGPGTRLTVT.

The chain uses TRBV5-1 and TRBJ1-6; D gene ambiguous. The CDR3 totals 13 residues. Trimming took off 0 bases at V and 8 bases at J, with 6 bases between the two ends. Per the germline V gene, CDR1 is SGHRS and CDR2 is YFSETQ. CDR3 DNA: TGCGCCAGCAGCTTGGAGACGGATTCACCCCTCCACTTT. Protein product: CASSLETDSPLHF.

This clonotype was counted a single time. CDR3 region: CASSLYPGEDYGYTF. The CDR3 DNA follows: TGCGCCAGCAGCTTGTACCCCGGGGAGGACTATGGCTACACCTTC. The gene calls are TRBV5-1 and TRBJ1-2; D gene ambiguous. Trimming stripped 1 base from V and 3 bases from J, with 13 bases between. In germline, CDR1 is SGHRS, CDR2 YFSETQ. The CDR3 runs to 15 residues.

In nucleotides, the CDR3 is TGTGCCAGCAGCCAAGTGGGAGGGCACGAGCAGTACTTC. Amino acids: CASSQVGGHEQYF. The chain carries TRBV4-2 and TRBJ2-7; 7 positions agree with TRBD2. V lost 1 base and J lost 5; bases outside the gene matches: 2. CDR1 is LGHNA, CDR2 YNFKEQ, per germline. CDR3 length: 13 amino acids.

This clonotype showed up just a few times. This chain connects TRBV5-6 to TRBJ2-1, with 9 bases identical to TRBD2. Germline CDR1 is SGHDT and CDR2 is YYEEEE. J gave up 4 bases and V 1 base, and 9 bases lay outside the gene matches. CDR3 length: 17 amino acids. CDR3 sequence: CASSLWGGGAQYNEQFF. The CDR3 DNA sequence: TGTGCCAGCAGCTTGTGGGGCGGGGGGGCGCAATACAATGAGCAGTTCTTC. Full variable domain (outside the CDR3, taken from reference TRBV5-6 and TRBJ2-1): DAGVTQSPTHLIKTRGQQVTLRCSPKSGHDTVSWYQQALGQGPQFIFQYYEEEERQRGNFPDRFSGHQFPNYSSELNVNALLLGDSALYLCASSLWGGGAQYNEQFFGPGTRLTVL.

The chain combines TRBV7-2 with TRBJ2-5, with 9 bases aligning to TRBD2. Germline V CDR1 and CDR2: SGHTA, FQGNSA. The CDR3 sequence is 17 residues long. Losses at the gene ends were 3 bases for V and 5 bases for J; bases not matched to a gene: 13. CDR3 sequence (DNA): TGTGCCAGCAGCTTTTTCGCCGCGGGGGGGGGTTTGGAGACCCAGTACTTC. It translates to CASSFFAAGGGLETQYF.

CDR3: CASSPLDGKKQETQYF. The CDR3 DNA is TGTGCCAGTAGTCCCCTGGACGGAAAAAAACAAGAGACCCAGTACTTC. V usage is TRBV19 and J usage is TRBJ2-5; D unresolved. The length of the CDR3 is 16 residues. In germline, CDR1 is LNHDA, CDR2 SQIVND (reference sequence). The germline V and J ends were trimmed by 5 bases and 2 bases, with 18 bases remaining between them. Variable domain in full (rest from reference TRBV19 and TRBJ2-5): DGGITQSPKYLFRKEGQNVTLSCEQNLNHDAMYWYRQDPGQGLRLIYYSQIVNDFQKGDIAEGYSVSREKKESFPLTVTSAQKNPTAFYLCASSPLDGKKQETQYFGPGTRLLVL.

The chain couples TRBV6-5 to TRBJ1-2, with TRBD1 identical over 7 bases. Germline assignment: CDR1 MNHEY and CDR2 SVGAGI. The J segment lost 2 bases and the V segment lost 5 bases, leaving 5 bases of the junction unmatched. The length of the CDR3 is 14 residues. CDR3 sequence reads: CASSRQGVNYGYTF. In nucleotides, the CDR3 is TGTGCCAGCAGTCGACAGGGAGTCAACTATGGCTACACCTTC.